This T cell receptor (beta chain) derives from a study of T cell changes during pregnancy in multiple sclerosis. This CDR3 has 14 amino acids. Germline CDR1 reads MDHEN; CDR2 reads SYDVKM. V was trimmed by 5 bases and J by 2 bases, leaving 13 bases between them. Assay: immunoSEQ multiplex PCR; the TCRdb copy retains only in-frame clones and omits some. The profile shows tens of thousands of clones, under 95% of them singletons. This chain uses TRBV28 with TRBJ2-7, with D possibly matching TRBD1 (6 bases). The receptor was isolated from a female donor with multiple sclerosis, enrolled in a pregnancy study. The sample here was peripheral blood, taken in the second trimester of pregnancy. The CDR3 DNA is TGTGCCAGCAGTCCAGCCCGGGACACCTACGAGCAGTACTTC. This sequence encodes CASSPARDTYEQYF. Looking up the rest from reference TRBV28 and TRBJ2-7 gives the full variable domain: DVKVTQSSRYLVKRTGEKVFLECVQDMDHENMFWYRQDPGLGLRLIYFSYDVKMKEKGDIPEGYSVSREKKERFSLILESASTNQTSMYLCASSPARDTYEQYFGPGTRLTVT.